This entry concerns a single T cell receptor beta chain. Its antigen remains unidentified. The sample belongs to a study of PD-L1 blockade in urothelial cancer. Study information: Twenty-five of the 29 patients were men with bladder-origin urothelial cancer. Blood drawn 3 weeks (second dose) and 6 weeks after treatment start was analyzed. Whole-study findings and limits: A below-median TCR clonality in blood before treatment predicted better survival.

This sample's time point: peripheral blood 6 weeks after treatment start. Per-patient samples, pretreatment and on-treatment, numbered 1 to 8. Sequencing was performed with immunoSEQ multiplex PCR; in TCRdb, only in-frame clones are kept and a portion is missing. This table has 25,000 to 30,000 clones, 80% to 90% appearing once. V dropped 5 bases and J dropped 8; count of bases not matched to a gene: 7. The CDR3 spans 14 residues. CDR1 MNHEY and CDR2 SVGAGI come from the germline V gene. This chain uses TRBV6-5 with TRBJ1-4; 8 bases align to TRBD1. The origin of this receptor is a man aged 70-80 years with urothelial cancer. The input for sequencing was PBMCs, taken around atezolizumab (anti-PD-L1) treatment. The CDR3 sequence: CASSNAGGREKLFF. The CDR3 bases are TGTGCCAGCAGTAACGCAGGGGGCCGGGAAAAACTGTTTTTT.